This T cell receptor beta chain was captured by sequencing in a study of Graves' ophthalmopathy and Graves' hyperthyroidism. Findings and caveats of the study: Discriminating ophthalmopathy from stable hyperthyroidism, a 13-signature model attained a sensitivity of about 88% and a specificity of about 81%.

Notes on this clonotype: Antigen unknown.

The hyperthyroidism patients, aged 18 to 65, had been newly diagnosed, with under 2 months' duration. In this cohort, patients with other autoimmune diseases, uncontrolled infections, pregnancy or lactation were excluded. V was pared by 3 bases and J by 3 bases, with 9 bases between. The CDR3 spans 13 residues. The TCR beta CDR3 regions underwent amplification from RNA transcripts. First-round RT-PCR relied on HTBI primers, and a second-round multiplex PCR came next. A single record per CDR3 protein comes from TCRdb applying MiXCR to the multiplex PCR reads. The sample lists about 590,000 distinct CDR3 sequences, under 45% occurring once.

The sequencing input was peripheral blood or thyroid tissue (not recorded which). The TCR was taken from an adult man with Graves' hyperthyroidism. This rearrangement joins TRBV12-3 or TRBV12-4 to TRBJ2-7; no reliable D call. DNA for the CDR3: TGTGCCAGCAGTTTTCAGGCCGACTACGAGCAGTACTTC. Its protein product is CASSFQADYEQYF.